Following are 31 T cell receptor beta chains from one sample sequenced in a study of metastatic and nonmetastatic thyroid tumors (dated by TCRdb to between 2020 and 2021). To prepare the library, PCR was applied. Sequencing used an Illumina HiSeq 4000. TCRdb reran the public reads through fastp at Q25 and MiXCR, keeping productive beta chains. In all, the sample holds 35,000 to 50,000 clones, and less than 15% of those were seen once. The ten most abundant clones make up 8% to 9.5% of the sample. Before undergoing thyroid surgery, none of the patients had been given any kind of treatment. Specimen: blood. The receptor set was obtained from a female donor with papillary thyroid cancer or a benign thyroid nodule (not recorded which). Some clones in this sample may be carry-over from other donors' samples.

This clone came up many times. V gene TRBV20-1 combines with J gene TRBJ1-1; D is possibly TRBD1 (5 bases). V lost 2 bases, J lost 3 bases, and 10 bases lay in between. The CDR3 extends over 13 amino acids. The germline gives CDR1 DFQATT, CDR2 SNEGSKA (reference sequence). CDR3 in DNA: TGCAGTGCTAGACCGACAGAGGACACTGAAGCTTTCTTT. Its protein is CSARPTEDTEAFF.

Comments on this clone: This may come from a read error, since a much larger clone is one base off. The sample holds other DNA sequences that translate to the same CDR3. The chain is built from TRBV4-2 and TRBJ1-2, with a possible D match to TRBD1 (5 bases). This CDR3 is 15 amino acids long. Germline V lookup: CDR1 LGHNA, CDR2 YNFKEQ. The V end was cut by 5 bases, the J end by 0 bases, with 13 bases between. CDR3 coding DNA: TGTGCCAGCAGCGTGCAACAGGAGTCTAACTATGGCTACACCTTC. Encoded protein: CASSVQQESNYGYTF.

This clone appeared many times. The chain is built from TRBV18 and TRBJ1-5; tentatively, D is TRBD1 (5 bases). This CDR3 contains 14 residues. Germline loops: CDR1 KGHSH, CDR2 LQKENI. V was shortened by 5 bases and J by 5 bases, with 13 bases between the two germline ends. The CDR3 coding sequence is TGTGCCAGCTCAGATCAGGGATACGATCAGCCCCAGCATTTT. This encodes CASSDQGYDQPQHF.

The chain employs TRBV30 and TRBJ2-3; 8 positions agree with TRBD2. This CDR3 is 13 amino acids long. Germline values: CDR1 GTSNPN, CDR2 SVGIG (reference sequence). J lost 4 bases, V lost 6 bases, and 6 bases had no gene match. In DNA form, the CDR3 reads TGTGCCTGCCCCGGGACTAGGGCAGATACGCAGTATTTT. It encodes CACPGTRADTQYF.

This clone was seen at least ten times. CDR3 in amino acids: CASSGPNRGMRTEAFF. In DNA, the CDR3 is TGTGCCAGCAGTGGGCCCAACAGGGGGATGAGGACTGAAGCTTTCTTT. This sequence joins TRBV6-1 and TRBJ1-1, with TRBD1 matching over 8 bases. Germline assignment: CDR1 MNHNS and CDR2 SASEGT. V lost 4 bases and J lost 5; bases outside the gene matches: 12. The CDR3 spans 16 residues.

V and J are TRBV12-5 and TRBJ2-7; D may be TRBD2 (6 bases). The CDR3 sequence is 16 residues long. The germline V gene encodes CDR1 LGHNT and CDR2 FRNRAP. V was trimmed by 3 bases and J by 5 bases, leaving 20 bases between them. CDR3 residues: CASGFVLSGRSDEQYF. Written as DNA, the CDR3 is TGTGCTAGTGGTTTTGTGTTGAGTGGGAGGTCGGACGAGCAGTACTTC.

This clone was seen many times. The rearrangement uses TRBV12-3 or TRBV12-4 and TRBJ1-2, with D possibly matching TRBD1 (6 bases). This CDR3 is 12 amino acids long. V was shortened by 5 bases and J by 8 bases, with 12 bases between the two germline ends. In DNA form, the CDR3 reads TGTGCCAGCAGTCAAACAGGGAAAGGCTACACCTTC. It yields the protein CASSQTGKGYTF.

This clone was picked up many times. The genes are TRBV3-1 and TRBJ2-1, with 9 nucleotides matching TRBD2. CDR1 and CDR2 (germline): LGHDT, YNNKEL (reference sequence). J was trimmed by 7 bases and V by 1 base; bases with no gene match: 5. CDR3 length: 15 residues. The CDR3 sequence: CASSQGGGRGNEQFF. CDR3 nucleotide sequence: TGTGCCAGCAGCCAAGGTGGCGGGAGGGGTAATGAGCAGTTCTTC.

This clone has just a few counts. The chain carries TRBV12-3 or TRBV12-4 and TRBJ2-6; either TRBD1 or TRBD2 may fit D (5 bases each). Trimming removed 7 bases at V and 8 bases at J, with 18 bases between. The CDR3 has 15 amino acids. For the CDR3, the DNA is TGTGCCAGCACCATAAGTGGGACCGGGTCCAACGTCCTGACTTTC. It translates to CASTISGTGSNVLTF.

This chain uses TRBV2 with TRBJ2-3; D remains unclear. The germline V gene has CDR1 SNHLY and CDR2 FYNNEI. The germline V and J ends were trimmed by 5 bases and 2 bases, with 5 bases remaining between them. This CDR3 spans 12 amino acids. The CDR3 sequence: CASSPVTDTQYF. In DNA, the CDR3 is TGTGCCAGCAGTCCAGTCACAGATACGCAGTATTTT.

In this sample, this clone turned up many times. This chain joins TRBV10-2 and TRBJ2-1; possibly TRBD1 or TRBD2 for D (6 bases each). This CDR3 contains 13 residues. CDR1 and CDR2 (germline): WSHSY, SAAADI. Trimming took off 10 bases at V and 7 bases at J, with 17 bases between the two ends. The CDR3: CATRDIRENEQFF. The CDR3 nucleotides read TGCGCCACCCGGGACATCCGGGAGAATGAGCAGTTCTTC.

The chain uses TRBV20-1 and TRBJ2-2; a possible D gene is TRBD2 (6 bases). CDR3 length equals 15 residues. Trimming cost V 5 bases and J 5 bases, with 18 bases left between them. From germline, CDR1 is DFQATT and CDR2 SNEGSKA (reference sequence). The CDR3 reads CSAGGAGGRTGELFF. The CDR3 coding sequence is TGCAGTGCTGGAGGAGCAGGAGGGCGAACCGGGGAGCTGTTTTTT.

This clone occurred many times. The rearrangement uses TRBV19 and TRBJ1-1, with D perhaps TRBD1 (6 bases). The CDR3 contains 14 residues. Germline CDR1 LNHDA, CDR2 SQIVND (reference sequence). The ends were cut back, 3 bases at V and 3 bases at J, with 11 bases in the middle. The CDR3 region has the DNA TGTGCCAGTAGTATCCGCAGGGGATACACTGAAGCTTTCTTT. Protein: CASSIRRGYTEAFF.

This clone was seen ten or more times. The V and J genes are TRBV18 and TRBJ1-1; possible D gene TRBD1, 5 bases. This CDR3 has 13 residues. Germline values: CDR1 KGHSH, CDR2 LQKENI. V lost 3 bases to trimming and J lost 3 bases, with 8 bases between them. For the CDR3, the DNA is TGTGCCAGCTCACCTGGACACGACACTGAAGCTTTCTTT. Encoded protein: CASSPGHDTEAFF.

V is TRBV20-1 and J is TRBJ1-6; TRBD1 is a possible D gene (5 bases). Germline V gene sequence: CDR1 DFQATT, CDR2 SNEGSKA (reference sequence). The CDR3 length is 16 residues. Trimming took 0 bases from V and 6 from J, leaving 15 bases between them. The chain's CDR3 is CSARDKTWQGNSPLHF. The CDR3 coding sequence is TGCAGTGCTAGAGATAAAACCTGGCAGGGTAATTCACCCCTCCACTTT.

This clone was seen at least ten times. CDR3 protein: CASSHGQRGYEQYF. The CDR3, as DNA: TGCGCCAGCAGCCACGGACAGAGAGGCTACGAGCAGTACTTC. This chain joins TRBV5-1 and TRBJ2-7, with D possibly being TRBD1 (6 bases). Germline loops: CDR1 SGHRS, CDR2 YFSETQ. The CDR3 has 14 residues. The V end was cut by 4 bases, the J end by 3 bases, with 14 bases between.

This clone has a count of ten or more. V gene TRBV2 combines with J gene TRBJ1-5, with D possibly being TRBD1 (5 bases). Trimming cost V 6 bases and J 0 bases, with 9 bases left between them. Germline CDR1 and CDR2: SNHLY and FYNNEI. The CDR3 contains 14 residues. The CDR3: CASSRDRSNQPQHF. CDR3 DNA: TGTGCCAGCAGCCGGGACCGTAGCAATCAGCCCCAGCATTTT. Together with reference TRBV2 and TRBJ1-5, the CDR3 gives the full variable domain: EPEVTQTPSHQVTQMGQEVILRCVPISNHLYFYWYRQILGQKVEFLVSFYNNEISEKSEIFDDQFSVERPDGSNFTLKIRSTKLEDSAMYFCASSRDRSNQPQHFGDGTRLSIL.

About this clone: A much larger clone lies one base from this, so it may be a read error. This sequence joins TRBV18 and TRBJ2-3; D is uncertain. Germline V gene data show CDR1 as KGHSH and CDR2 as LQKENI. The CDR3 covers 15 residues. The CDR3 DNA reads as TGTGCCGGCTCACCATCGCACCCGAGCACAGATACGCAGTATTTT. This translates into CAGSPSHPSTDTQYF.

The table lists this clone with many counts. The rearrangement joins TRBV5-5 to TRBJ1-1; 9 bases line up with TRBD1. This CDR3 has 15 residues. Per the germline V gene, CDR1 is SGHKS and CDR2 is YYEKEE (reference sequence). V gave up 4 bases and J gave up 5 bases; unmatched junction bases: 9. CDR3 loop: CASSLWTGEGTEAFF. CDR3 coding DNA: TGTGCCAGCAGCCTGTGGACAGGGGAGGGGACTGAAGCTTTCTTT.

The chain links TRBV19 to TRBJ1-1; TRBD1 might be the D (5 bases). CDR3 length equals 15 residues. Germline CDR1 and CDR2: LNHDA and SQIVND (reference sequence). The V and J ends lost 5 bases and 5 bases respectively, with 18 bases between them. The CDR3 nucleotides are TGTGCCAGTAGTGGCCAACAGGTGGCTGGAACTGAAGCTTTCTTT. Translating it yields CASSGQQVAGTEAFF.

This clone has at least ten counts. The chain links TRBV11-2 to TRBJ2-3, with 7 positions matching TRBD2. CDR3 size: 15 residues. The germline V gene encodes CDR1 SGHAT and CDR2 FQNNGV. After removal of 1 base from V and 1 base from J, the junction contained 2 bases not matched to a gene. The DNA for the CDR3 is TGTGCCAGCAGCTTAGGGACTAGTGGCACAGATACGCAGTATTTT. Translating gives CASSLGTSGTDTQYF. Complete variable domain (other parts from reference TRBV11-2 and TRBJ2-3): EAGVAQSPRYKIIEKRQSVAFWCNPISGHATLYWYQQILGQGPKLLIQFQNNGVVDDSQLPKDRFSAERLKGVDSTLKIQPAKLEDSAVYLCASSLGTSGTDTQYFGPGTRLTVL.

This clone was seen at least ten times. This sequence joins TRBV28 and TRBJ1-5; D unresolved. The V gene lost 6 bases and the J gene lost 3 bases, with 15 bases spanning the gap. Germline-derived CDR1 and CDR2 are MDHEN and SYDVKM. This CDR3 region has 15 residues. The CDR3: CASSLLTLPNQPQHF. The CDR3 nucleotides read TGTGCCAGCAGCCTCCTGACACTACCCAATCAGCCCCAGCATTTT. The whole variable domain, filled in from reference TRBV28 and TRBJ1-5, reads DVKVTQSSRYLVKRTGEKVFLECVQDMDHENMFWYRQDPGLGLRLIYFSYDVKMKEKGDIPEGYSVSREKKERFSLILESASTNQTSMYLCASSLLTLPNQPQHFGDGTRLSIL.

This clone occurred many times. The gene calls are TRBV5-1 and TRBJ2-3; D gene unclear. CDR3 length: 13 residues. Between the trimmed V and J ends, which lost 3 bases and 2 bases, there was a span of 7 bases. Germline-derived CDR1 and CDR2 are SGHRS and YFSETQ. CDR3 sequence reads: CASSSPTTDTQYF. As DNA, the CDR3 is TGCGCCAGCAGCTCCCCCACCACAGATACGCAGTATTTT.

This clone occurred many times. The gene calls are TRBV27 and TRBJ1-3; D gene uncertain. There are 14 residues in the CDR3. Germline CDR1 is MNHEY and CDR2 is SMNVEV (reference sequence). Trimming pared 2 bases from V and 0 bases from J, leaving 5 bases between. Written as DNA, the CDR3 is TGTGCCAGCAGTTTACGGAGCTCTGGAAACACCATATATTTT. Translated: CASSLRSSGNTIYF.

This clone was observed many times. This chain connects TRBV2 to TRBJ2-2; 7 bases align to TRBD2. The CDR3 spans 15 residues. Germline trimming cut 9 bases from V and 1 base from J; bases unmatched to any gene: 8. Germline V CDR1 and CDR2: SNHLY, FYNNEI. This chain's CDR3 is CASMRLAQNTGELFF. DNA for the CDR3: TGTGCCAGTATGAGACTAGCACAGAACACCGGGGAGCTGTTTTTT.

This clone was found many times. The conserved phenylalanine or tryptophan normally closing the CDR3 is absent here, so this likely arose from a read error. It is unclear where the CDR3 begins or ends on the DNA, so no DNA is shown, and the CDR3 is as TCRdb lists it. The chain carries TRBV27 and TRBJ1-2; TRBD1, as called in the table, went unchecked against the DNA. From its first to its last residue, the CDR3 has 14 amino acids. The germline CDR1 and CDR2 sequences are MNHEY and SMNVEV (reference sequence). CDR3 amino acids: CASSLSAPRHRRYS.

This clone came up many times. The chain couples TRBV11-1 to TRBJ1-1, with 8 bases lining up with TRBD1. The CDR3 spans 16 residues. Per germline, CDR1 SGHAT and CDR2 FQDESV (reference sequence). J gave up 1 base and V 3 bases, and 7 bases lay outside the gene matches. CDR3 protein: CASSFPGTGQNTEAFF. As DNA, the CDR3 is TGTGCCAGCAGCTTCCCCGGGACAGGACAGAACACTGAAGCTTTCTTT.

This clone was detected ten times or more. V is TRBV11-2 and J is TRBJ2-7; D might be TRBD1 (5 bases). The CDR3 extends over 17 amino acids. CDR1 SGHAT and CDR2 FQNNGV come from the germline V gene. Trimming shortened V by 1 base and J by 7 bases, and 23 bases separated the two germline ends. The CDR3 bases are TGTGCCAGCAGCTTAGGGTCGTGGCAGGGTATAGTCTGGGAGCAGTACTTC. Translated: CASSLGSWQGIVWEQYF. The full variable domain, rest sourced from reference TRBV11-2 and TRBJ2-7, is EAGVAQSPRYKIIEKRQSVAFWCNPISGHATLYWYQQILGQGPKLLIQFQNNGVVDDSQLPKDRFSAERLKGVDSTLKIQPAKLEDSAVYLCASSLGSWQGIVWEQYFGPGTRLTVT.

This clone was detected ten times or more. This chain joins TRBV9 and TRBJ2-4; TRBD2 agrees at 8 bases. Germline V lookup: CDR1 SGDLS, CDR2 YYNGEE. V gave up 2 bases and J gave up 8 bases; unmatched junction bases: 9. The CDR3 runs to 15 residues. The CDR3 nucleotides are TGTGCCAGCAGCGTCAGCGGGAGAGTAGAGGACATTCAGTACTTC. Encoded protein: CASSVSGRVEDIQYF.

This clone was counted at least ten times. This rearrangement joins TRBV5-1 to TRBJ2-1, with D possibly matching TRBD2 (5 bases). V was clipped by 0 bases and J by 8 bases, with 12 bases between them. The CDR3 sequence is 14 residues long. The V gene's germline CDR1 is SGHRS and CDR2 YFSETQ. This CDR3 is CASSLGEVAYEQFF. The CDR3 nucleotides are TGCGCCAGCAGCTTGGGTGAGGTAGCGTATGAGCAGTTCTTC.

This clone was observed many times. The chain combines TRBV24-1 with TRBJ2-1, with 12 bases matching TRBD2. Unmatched junction bases numbered 3, after V lost 3 bases and J lost 4 bases. Germline CDR1 reads KGHDR; CDR2 reads SFDVKD. The CDR3 has 16 residues. The CDR3 protein is CATSDPGLAGYNEQFF. The CDR3 DNA reads as TGTGCCACCAGTGATCCGGGACTAGCGGGTTACAATGAGCAGTTCTTC.